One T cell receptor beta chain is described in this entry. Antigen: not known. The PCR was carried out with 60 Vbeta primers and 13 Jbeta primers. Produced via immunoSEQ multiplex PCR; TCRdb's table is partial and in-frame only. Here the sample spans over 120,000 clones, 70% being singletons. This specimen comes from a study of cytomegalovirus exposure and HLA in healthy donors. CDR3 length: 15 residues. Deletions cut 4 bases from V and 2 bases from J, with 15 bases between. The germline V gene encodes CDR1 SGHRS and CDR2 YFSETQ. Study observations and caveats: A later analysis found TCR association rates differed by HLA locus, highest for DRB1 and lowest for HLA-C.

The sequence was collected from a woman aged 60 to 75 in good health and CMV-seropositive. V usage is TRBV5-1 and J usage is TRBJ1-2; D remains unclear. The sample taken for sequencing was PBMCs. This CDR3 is CASSTILGSNYGYTF. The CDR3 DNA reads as TGCGCCAGCAGCACAATCCTCGGGAGCAACTATGGCTACACCTTC.